This T cell receptor beta chain was sequenced in a study of CD8 T cells in ankylosing spondylitis. Quantitative 5'-RACE with molecular barcodes was used to make the TCR beta libraries. One entry per CDR3 protein, called by TCRdb with MiXCR from the 5' RACE reads. The table has about 39,000 distinct CDR3 sequences, 3% seen once. Germline CDR1 is SGDLS and CDR2 is YYNGEE. Between the trimmed V and J ends, which lost 2 bases and 0 bases, there was a span of 8 bases. This CDR3 comprises 14 residues. Study-wide points: What appeared characteristic of ankylosing spondylitis blood was a TCR beta motif of 7 or 8 highly homologous variants. Reactive arthritis synovial fluid and blood were previously reported to contain some motif variants. Researchers reportedly found disease-linked clones significantly enriched in matched ankylosing spondylitis synovial fluid.

The table lists this clonotype with many counts. Its antigen is not identified. This clonotype originated in a male donor with ankylosing spondylitis or in good health (not recorded which). This chain joins TRBV9 and TRBJ2-5, with D possibly being TRBD2 (5 bases). Source material: blood, either unsorted or a sorted T cell fraction (not recorded which). CDR3 bases: TGTGCCAGCAGCGTTGGGGAGTACCAAGAGACCCAGTACTTC. Translated: CASSVGEYQETQYF.